Listed below are T cell receptor beta chains from one sample, sequenced in a study of T cell repertoires in cytomegalovirus infection. Via MiXCR, TCRdb re-called the reads, giving one row per CDR3 protein. Among roughly 200,000 distinct CDR3 sequences listed, roughly a sixth were seen once. The sample comprised CD8+ T cells from PBMCs. The receptors derive from a human donor in good health (CMV status not recorded). Some clones in this sample may be carry-over from other donors' samples. The CDR3 runs from the conserved cysteine through the conserved F or W. A D gene is named only where the DNA matches it firmly. Some rows have no size entry. The others give once, few or many, or a class for an expanded clone.

length,size,J,D,V,CDR3,DNA
15,few,TRBJ2-1,-,TRBV7-6,CASMLEGGTYNEQFF,TGTGCCAGCATGTTGGAGGGGGGAACCTACAATGAGCAGTTCTTC
18,-,TRBJ2-3,TRBD2,TRBV27,CASSLFPQRGVSTDTQYF,TGTGCCAGCAGTTTATTCCCCCAGCGGGGCGTTAGCACAGATACGCAGTATTTT
13,few,TRBJ2-7,TRBD1,TRBV12-3/TRBV12-4,CASSGRDSYEQYF,TGTGCCAGCAGTGGCCGGGACAGCTACGAGCAGTACTTC
17,-,TRBJ1-1,TRBD1,TRBV6-5,CASSYFGQGPQNTEAFF,TGTGCCAGCAGTTACTTCGGACAGGGGCCGCAGAACACTGAAGCTTTCTTT
17,few,TRBJ1-5,TRBD1,TRBV7-9,CASSEPPGTGINQPQHF,TGTGCCAGCAGCGAACCCCCCGGGACAGGAATCAATCAGCCCCAGCATTTT
15,-,TRBJ2-3,TRBD2,TRBV2,CASKSTSGGADTQYF,TGTGCCAGCAAGTCGACTAGCGGGGGCGCAGATACGCAGTATTTT
12,-,TRBJ2-7,-,TRBV6-6,CASSYNSYEQYF,TGTGCCAGCAGTTATAACAGCTACGAGCAGTACTTC
15,-,TRBJ2-1,TRBD2,TRBV7-2,CASSPAGTSYNEQFF,TGTGCCAGCAGCCCAGCGGGGACCTCCTACAATGAGCAGTTCTTC
13,-,TRBJ2-2,-,TRBV7-3,CASSPPGTGELFF,TGTGCCAGCAGCCCTCCAGGCACCGGGGAGCTGTTTTTT
17,few,TRBJ2-3,-,TRBV29-1,CSVKSLLPFGNTDTQYF,TGCAGCGTCAAGTCCCTTCTTCCCTTCGGTAACACAGATACGCAGTATTTT
15,-,TRBJ2-7,TRBD1,TRBV12-5,CASRSRDSNSYEQYF,TGTGCTAGTCGTAGCCGGGACAGCAACTCCTACGAGCAGTACTTC
12,few,TRBJ1-2,-,TRBV6-2/TRBV6-3,CASTGTVNGYTF,TGTGCCAGCACCGGGACCGTCAATGGCTACACCTTC
19,few,TRBJ1-1,-,TRBV25-1,CASSYSNKAAPRADTEAFF,TGTGCCAGCTCCTACTCCAACAAAGCGGCGCCACGAGCCGACACTGAAGCTTTCTTT